Below are 9 T cell receptor beta chains sequenced from a single sample in a study of CD8 T cells in Susac syndrome. Reverse transcription of roughly 0.5 to 1 ug RNA used random hexamers. MiXCR was run by TCRdb on the immunoSEQ multiplex PCR reads, yielding one entry per CDR3 protein. The table has hundreds of thousands of distinct CDR3 sequences, approximately 95% seen once. What was sequenced was CD4+ T cells from PBMCs. The receptors here all came from a human donor with multiple sclerosis.

This clonotype was seen once. The genes are TRBV5-4 and TRBJ2-3, with D perhaps being TRBD1 or TRBD2 (5 bases each). The CDR3 covers 16 residues. Trimming cost V 1 base and J 8 bases, with 20 bases left between them. The germline V gene has CDR1 SGHNT and CDR2 YYREEE (reference sequence). CDR3 protein: CASSLPQGPAVGTQYF. In DNA form, the CDR3 reads TGTGCCAGCAGCTTGCCCCAGGGACCGGCCGTGGGTACGCAGTATTTT.

This chain joins TRBV3-1 and TRBJ2-5; TRBD1 matches at 8 bases. The CDR3 is 14 residues long. Germline trimming cut 3 bases from V and 2 bases from J; bases unmatched to any gene: 2. Looked up from germline, CDR1 is LGHDT and CDR2 is YNNKEL (reference sequence). The CDR3 is CASSQRDRQETQYF. CDR3 nucleotide sequence: TGTGCCAGCAGCCAGAGGGACAGGCAAGAGACCCAGTACTTC.

This chain connects TRBV3-1 to TRBJ2-2; D perhaps matches TRBD2 (5 bases). The CDR3 loop spans 13 amino acids. The V and J ends lost 5 bases and 8 bases respectively, with 12 bases between them. Germline CDR1 and CDR2: LGHDT and YNNKEL (reference sequence). CDR3 DNA: TGTGCCAGCAGCTACGGTGGACTGGGGGAGCTGTTTTTT. It is translated as CASSYGGLGELFF.

V is TRBV30 and J is TRBJ1-3, with D uncertain. CDR1 is GTSNPN, CDR2 SVGIG, per germline (reference sequence). V gave up 4 bases and J gave up 4 bases, with 14 bases separating them. The CDR3 has 14 amino acids. Written as DNA, the CDR3 is TGTGCCTGGAACCGCGGGGAGACAGGAAACACCATATATTTT. Translation gives CAWNRGETGNTIYF.

The J gene is TRBJ2-7, the V gene TRBV30, with TRBD1 identical over 7 bases. The V segment lost 4 bases and the J segment 6 bases; nucleotides outside the gene matches: 3. CDR1 GTSNPN and CDR2 SVGIG come from the germline V gene (reference sequence). CDR3 size: 11 residues. DNA of the CDR3: TGTGCCTGGATGACAGGGACCGAGCAGTACTTC. Translating gives CAWMTGTEQYF.

J is TRBJ2-7 and V is TRBV12-3 or TRBV12-4; TRBD1 agrees at 7 bases. J gave up 2 bases and V 7 bases, and 8 bases lay outside the gene matches. CDR3 size: 14 residues. DNA for the CDR3: TGTGCCAGCAATTATCAGGGGGTCCCCTACGAGCAGTACTTC. Translated, it gives CASNYQGVPYEQYF.

This sequence joins TRBV4-2 and TRBJ1-2, with D unresolved. Trimming removed 1 base at V and 4 bases at J, with 13 bases between. The CDR3 runs 15 residues. Germline-derived CDR1 and CDR2 are LGHNA and YNFKEQ. The CDR3: CASSQGASSFYGYTF. The CDR3 nucleotides read TGTGCCAGCAGCCAAGGAGCCAGTTCTTTCTATGGCTACACCTTC.

J is TRBJ1-1 and V is TRBV10-3; D possibly corresponds to TRBD1 (6 bases). Looked up from germline, CDR1 is ENHRY and CDR2 is SYGVKD. This CDR3 has 14 residues. Trimming took off 0 bases at V and 3 bases at J, with 8 bases between the two ends. The CDR3 reads CAISESAGDTEAFF. For the CDR3, the DNA is TGTGCCATCAGTGAGTCGGCAGGGGACACTGAAGCTTTCTTT.

The rearrangement uses TRBV5-6 and TRBJ2-7, with D possibly being TRBD1 or TRBD2 (5 bases each). V lost 6 bases and J 0 bases, leaving 13 bases between the germline ends. Germline CDR1 SGHDT, CDR2 YYEEEE. The CDR3 totals 14 residues. The CDR3 is CASTPDGASYEQYF. In DNA, the CDR3 is TGTGCCAGCACCCCAGACGGGGCCTCCTACGAGCAGTACTTC.